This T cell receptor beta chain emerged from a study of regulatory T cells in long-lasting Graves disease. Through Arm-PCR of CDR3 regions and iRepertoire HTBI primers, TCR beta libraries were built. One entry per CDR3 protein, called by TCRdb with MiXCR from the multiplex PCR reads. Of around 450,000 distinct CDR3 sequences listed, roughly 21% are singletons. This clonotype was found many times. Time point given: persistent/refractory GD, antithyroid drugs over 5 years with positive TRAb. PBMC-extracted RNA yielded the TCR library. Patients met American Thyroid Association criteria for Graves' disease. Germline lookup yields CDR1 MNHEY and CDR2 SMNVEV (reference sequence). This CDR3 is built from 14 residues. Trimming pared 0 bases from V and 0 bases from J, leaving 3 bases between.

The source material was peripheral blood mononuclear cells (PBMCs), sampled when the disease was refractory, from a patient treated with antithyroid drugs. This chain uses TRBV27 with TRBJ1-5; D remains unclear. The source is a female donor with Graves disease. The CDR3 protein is CASSLSYSNQPQHF. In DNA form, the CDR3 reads TGTGCCAGCAGTTTATCATATAGCAATCAGCCCCAGCATTTT.